A selection of T cell receptor beta chains follows, all from one sample in a study of blood T cells in healthy people across ages. MiXCR was run by TCRdb on the 5' RACE reads, yielding one entry per CDR3 protein. The sample lists about a million distinct CDR3 sequences; roughly 47% were seen once. Source material: blood. The receptors originated from a woman aged 55-69 years in good health. Each CDR3 is given with its conserved first and last residue.

>16|TRBV5-1
CASGLFGGESNQPQHF
>12|TRBV3-1
CASSQFDGTQYF
>14|TRBV25-1
CASSGGQGKYEQYF
>11|TRBV7-9
CAVTGPSTQYF
>14|TRBV7-9
CASSFGLAVDGQFF
>14|TRBV4-1
CASSQVTKRDGYTF
>20|TRBV4-2
CVSSQEIRTSGHLAKNIQYF
>16|TRBV20-1
CSAPGLAGKTYNEQFF
>13|TRBV6-5
CASSYMRGETQYF
>13|TRBV29-1
CSADREVNYGYTF
>14|TRBV19
CASTRTAATETQYF
>16|TRBV4-1
CASSQVWTQGSYEQYF
>14|TRBV18
CASSPASSTYEQYF
>14|TRBV25-1
CASRRNTGTGELFF
>15|TRBV9
CASSVSGRGFDEQFF
>16|TRBV21-1
CASSKPRDRSSYEQYF
>20|TRBV4-1
CASSQDRLREQGFGNQPQHF
>15|TRBV29-1
CSVVRDRGIRETQYF
>15|TRBV3-1
CASSQSRQVPYEQYF
>14|TRBV10-3
CAISPSSGIYEQYF
>17|TRBV4-1
CASSQAGSRGRTYEQYF
>14|TRBV20-1
CSALINSGQARGYF
>14|TRBV28
CASSVRYFSYEQYF
>16|TRBV7-2
CASSSDNRWGTDTQYF
>17|TRBV4-3
CASSQLRGAGPNYGYTF
>14|TRBV20-1
CSAGTGGLRETRYF
>15|TRBV12-3/TRBV12-4
CASRRQATKNTEAFF
>14|TRBV20-1
CSARDWWGNTEAFF
>15|TRBV2
CASIPMASGRAEQYF
>14|TRBV12-3/TRBV12-4
CASSLGGENSPLHF
>14|TRBV3-1
CASSLPLATDTQYF
>13|TRBV20-1
CSAREGTTPGYTF
>18|TRBV6-2/TRBV6-3
CASSYGVLSGEGTETQYF
>16|TRBV30
CAWSRWGLAASYEQYF
>15|TRBV24-1
CATSVTGTLQGTQYF
>16|TRBV12-3/TRBV12-4
CASSFLFRGRNTEAFF
>16|TRBV30
CAWGGSSGRTTDTQYF
>17|TRBV20-1
CSALGTSGRALYNEQYF
>14|TRBV3-1
CASSPQGMDTEAFF
>12|TRBV29-1
CSVADIWAGYTF
>15|TRBV29-1
CSVGRGAGVYYEQYF
>14|TRBV15
CATSSDIMNEKLFF
>16|TRBV5-1
CASSLVVGGGDNERFF
>17|TRBV20-1
CSARYPGLAASTDTQYF
>13|TRBV5-1
CASSVEGRYIQYF
>13|TRBV2
CARRQLAGYEQYF
>11|TRBV29-1
CLGGLGDTQYF
>15|TRBV28
CASSRTGFGTDTQYF
>12|TRBV29-1
CSVGQGALEQFF
>14|TRBV6-1
CASSEGRHTGELFF
>19|TRBV27
CASLPRQTYSGDSYNEQFF
>16|TRBV4-1
CASSQGSGEMNQPQHF
>17|TRBV12-3/TRBV12-4
CASSGTGGISGNQPQHF
>13|TRBV28
CASSSVGKEKLFF
>16|TRBV7-2
CASSLSSAGGADTQYF